The rows below give T cell receptor beta chains drawn from one sample of a study of T cell changes during pregnancy in multiple sclerosis. The table came from immunoSEQ multiplex PCR; TCRdb's copy has only in-frame clones and leaves some out. The sample shows over 45,000 clones, 88% of them seen only once. The input for sequencing was CD4+ T cells from peripheral blood mononuclear cells, taken in the second trimester of pregnancy. The receptors were gathered from a female donor with multiple sclerosis, enrolled in a pregnancy study. Each CDR3 is given with its conserved first and last residue. The D gene is left open where the match is weak. A row's size may be missing; if present it is once, few, many or a size class.

>-|TRBV9|-|TRBJ2-5
TGTGCCAGCAGCGCCCAACAAGAGACCCAGTACTTC
CASSAQQETQYF
>TRBD1|TRBV9|-|TRBJ2-5
TGTGCCAGCAGCGCCCGGGACAGGGGGCACCAAGAGACCCAGTACTTC
CASSARDRGHQETQYF
>TRBD1|TRBV5-1|-|TRBJ2-1
TGCGCCAGCAGCTTGGATTCAGACAGGGGGCTAGAGCAGTTCTTC
CASSLDSDRGLEQFF
>TRBD1|TRBV28|-|TRBJ1-4
TGTGCCAGCAGCCTAACCGGGACAGGGTTTGAAAAACTGTTTTTT
CASSLTGTGFEKLFF
>-|TRBV30|-|TRBJ2-7
TGTGCCTGGAGTTCAATCGGGAGCCCTTACGAGCAGTACTTC
CAWSSIGSPYEQYF
>TRBD1|TRBV7-9|-|TRBJ2-5
TGTGCCAGCACCCCGTCCAGGGGGGAGACCCAGTACTTC
CASTPSRGETQYF
>TRBD2|TRBV6-5|-|TRBJ2-1
TGTGCCAGCAGTTACAGCGGGAGGGCCATAGATGAGCAGTTCTTC
CASSYSGRAIDEQFF
>TRBD2|TRBV30|-|TRBJ2-5
TGTGCCTGGAGTCACCTAGCGGGAGGACTCGGATGGCAAGAGACCCAGTACTTC
CAWSHLAGGLGWQETQYF
>-|TRBV28|once|TRBJ1-1
TGTGCCAGCAGTCCTCACACAGGGTACACTGAAGCTTTCTTT
CASSPHTGYTEAFF
>-|TRBV18|-|TRBJ2-7
TGTGCCAGCTCACCCCCTGCTTTTAGGGGCGAGCAGTACTTC
CASSPPAFRGEQYF
>-|TRBV7-9|few|TRBJ2-1
TGTGCCAGCAGCGCCAGGACAGGAGGGAATGAGCAGTTCTTC
CASSARTGGNEQFF
>-|TRBV25-1|-|TRBJ1-2
TGTGCCAGCAGGTTAGAGAACTATGGCTACACCTTC
CASRLENYGYTF
>-|TRBV20-1|once|TRBJ1-2
TGCAGTGCTAGCCCAGGGTATGGCTACACCTTC
CSASPGYGYTF
>-|TRBV19|-|TRBJ2-7
TGTGCCAGTAGTATGCGTCCAGCGGCTTCCTACGAGCAGTACTTC
CASSMRPAASYEQYF
>TRBD2|TRBV7-2|-|TRBJ2-3
TGTGCCAGCAGCTTAAGCCCGGGAGGGGGCACAGATACGCAGTATTTT
CASSLSPGGGTDTQYF
>-|TRBV30|-|TRBJ1-5
TGTGCCTGGAGTGCTAGCGGTAGTCAGCCCCAGCATTTT
CAWSASGSQPQHF
>-|TRBV19|-|TRBJ1-1
TGTGCCAGTAGTCCCTCAGGCTACCACCGTGAAGCTTTCTTT
CASSPSGYHREAFF
>TRBD2|TRBV5-1|-|TRBJ2-3
TGCGCCAGCAGCGCTAGCGGGACCTACACAGATACGCAGTATTTT
CASSASGTYTDTQYF
>-|TRBV5-1|-|TRBJ2-1
TGCGCCAGCAGCTTGGATTCGGTGTACAATGAGCAGTTCTTC
CASSLDSVYNEQFF
>TRBD2|TRBV7-2|-|TRBJ2-1
TGTGCCAGCAGCTCTAGGTCAGCGGGACGGGGTTACAATGAGCAGTTCTTC
CASSSRSAGRGYNEQFF